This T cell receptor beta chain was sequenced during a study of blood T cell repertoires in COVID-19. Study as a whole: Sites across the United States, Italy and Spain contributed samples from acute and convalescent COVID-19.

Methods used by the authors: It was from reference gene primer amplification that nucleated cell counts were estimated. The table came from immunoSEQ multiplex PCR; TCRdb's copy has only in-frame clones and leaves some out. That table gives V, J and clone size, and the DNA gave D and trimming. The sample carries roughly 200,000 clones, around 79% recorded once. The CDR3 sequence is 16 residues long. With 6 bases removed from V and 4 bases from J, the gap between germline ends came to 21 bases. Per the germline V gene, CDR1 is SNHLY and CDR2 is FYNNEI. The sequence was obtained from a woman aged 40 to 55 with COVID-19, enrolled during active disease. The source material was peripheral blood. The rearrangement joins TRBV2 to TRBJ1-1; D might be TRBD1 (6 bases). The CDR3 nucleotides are TGTGCCAGCAGAACCCTAGGGGGAGGGTCAGCCACTGAAGCTTTCTTT. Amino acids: CASRTLGGGSATEAFF.